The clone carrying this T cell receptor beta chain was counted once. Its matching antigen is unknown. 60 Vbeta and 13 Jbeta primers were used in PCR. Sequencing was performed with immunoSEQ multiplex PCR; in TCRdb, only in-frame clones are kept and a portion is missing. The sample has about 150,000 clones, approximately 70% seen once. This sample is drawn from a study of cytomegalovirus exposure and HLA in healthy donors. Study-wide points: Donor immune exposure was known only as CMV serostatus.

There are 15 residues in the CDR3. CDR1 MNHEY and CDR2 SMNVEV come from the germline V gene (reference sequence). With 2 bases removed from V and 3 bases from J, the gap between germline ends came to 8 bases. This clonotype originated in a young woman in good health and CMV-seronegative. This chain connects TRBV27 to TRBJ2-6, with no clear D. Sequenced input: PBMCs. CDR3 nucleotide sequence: TGTGCCAGCAGTTTAAAGGAGAGTGGGGCCAACGTCCTGACTTTC. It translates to CASSLKESGANVLTF.